These T cell receptor beta chains were read from a single sample in a study of cytomegalovirus exposure and HLA in healthy donors. Generated by immunoSEQ multiplex PCR, the TCRdb table keeps only in-frame clones and is missing some. The sample shows 100,000 or so clones, around 80% of them seen only once. Sequencing was performed on PBMCs. Every receptor here comes from a middle-aged woman in good health and CMV-seronegative. The CDR3 runs from the conserved cysteine through the conserved F or W.

J gene: TRBJ2-2; V gene: TRBV19; CDR3 length: 15; CDR3 protein: CASSIVSVNTGELFF
J gene: TRBJ1-1; V gene: TRBV19; CDR3 length: 13; CDR3 protein: CASGRRENTEAFF
J gene: TRBJ1-5; V gene: TRBV7-2; CDR3 length: 16; CDR3 protein: CASSSFGTGGFQPQHF
J gene: TRBJ2-3; V gene: TRBV11-2; CDR3 length: 13; CDR3 protein: CASSFGLADTQYF
J gene: TRBJ1-2; V gene: TRBV29-1; CDR3 length: 14; CDR3 protein: CSVEPGTGDYGYTF
J gene: TRBJ1-2; V gene: TRBV6-5; CDR3 length: 12; CDR3 protein: CASRTGSYGYTF
J gene: TRBJ2-5; V gene: TRBV30; CDR3 length: 19; CDR3 protein: CAWRGGVMASGGYQETQYF
J gene: TRBJ2-1; V gene: TRBV7-2; CDR3 length: 15; CDR3 protein: CASSLASGLHNEQFF
J gene: TRBJ2-5; V gene: TRBV28; CDR3 length: 13; CDR3 protein: CASSYRGPETQYF
J gene: TRBJ1-5; V gene: TRBV10-1; CDR3 length: 14; CDR3 protein: CASSESGEDQPQHF
J gene: TRBJ2-2; V gene: TRBV9; CDR3 length: 17; CDR3 protein: CASSVGVAGGHTGELFF
J gene: TRBJ2-7; V gene: TRBV7-2; CDR3 length: 14; CDR3 protein: CASSLAGGTYEQYF
J gene: TRBJ2-5; V gene: TRBV5-1; CDR3 length: 14; CDR3 protein: CASSLDRGQGAQYF
J gene: TRBJ1-4; V gene: TRBV10-3; CDR3 length: 14; CDR3 protein: CAIRGDSYNEKLFF
J gene: TRBJ2-1; V gene: TRBV7-2; CDR3 length: 13; CDR3 protein: CASSLPSGGEQFF
J gene: TRBJ2-6; V gene: TRBV25-1; CDR3 length: 16; CDR3 protein: CASSEYSSSGANVLTF
J gene: TRBJ2-2; V gene: TRBV7-2; CDR3 length: 15; CDR3 protein: CASSRRPGVYGELFF
J gene: TRBJ1-1; V gene: TRBV27; CDR3 length: 15; CDR3 protein: CASSQQTGRWTEAFF
J gene: TRBJ2-5; V gene: TRBV7-2; CDR3 length: 15; CDR3 protein: CASSPRAGGQETQYF
J gene: TRBJ1-3; V gene: TRBV6-7; CDR3 length: 14; CDR3 protein: CASSAGASGNTIYF
J gene: TRBJ1-2; V gene: TRBV28; CDR3 length: 17; CDR3 protein: CASSMGGAGRGNYGYTF
J gene: TRBJ1-2; V gene: TRBV7-9; CDR3 length: 14; CDR3 protein: CASSHPTEIYGYTF
J gene: TRBJ1-1; V gene: TRBV5-1; CDR3 length: 14; CDR3 protein: CASSSGQGNTEAFF
J gene: TRBJ2-1; V gene: TRBV15; CDR3 length: 16; CDR3 protein: CATSAGLGGSGNEQFF
J gene: TRBJ1-3; V gene: TRBV5-1; CDR3 length: 15; CDR3 protein: CASSLGAGAGNTIYF
J gene: TRBJ2-1; V gene: TRBV7-8; CDR3 length: 13; CDR3 protein: CASSLVAHNEQFF
J gene: TRBJ2-7; V gene: TRBV11-2; CDR3 length: 12; CDR3 protein: CASSPTGIEQYF
J gene: TRBJ2-7; V gene: TRBV5-4; CDR3 length: 17; CDR3 protein: CASSRPGQGIPLDEQYF
J gene: TRBJ1-1; V gene: TRBV19; CDR3 length: 13; CDR3 protein: CASRENRDTEAFF
J gene: TRBJ1-5; V gene: TRBV18; CDR3 length: 13; CDR3 protein: CASSRGSNQPQHF
J gene: TRBJ1-4; V gene: TRBV5-4; CDR3 length: 14; CDR3 protein: CASSLGQGTEKLFF
J gene: TRBJ2-7; V gene: TRBV7-9; CDR3 length: 13; CDR3 protein: CSSSSGTGDEQYF
J gene: TRBJ1-1; V gene: TRBV27; CDR3 length: 14; CDR3 protein: CASLDTAVNTEAFF
J gene: TRBJ1-4; V gene: TRBV27; CDR3 length: 13; CDR3 protein: CASSDRGDEKLFF
J gene: TRBJ2-7; V gene: TRBV28; CDR3 length: 13; CDR3 protein: CASSLTGSYEQYF
J gene: TRBJ1-2; V gene: TRBV23-1; CDR3 length: 16; CDR3 protein: CASSQSPGQGAYGYTF
J gene: TRBJ2-1; V gene: TRBV19; CDR3 length: 15; CDR3 protein: CASRSIRTGGTEQFF
J gene: TRBJ1-2; V gene: TRBV5-4; CDR3 length: 14; CDR3 protein: CASSLGGQGSGYTF
J gene: TRBJ2-7; V gene: TRBV7-2; CDR3 length: 19; CDR3 protein: CASSFLSTSGSRSPYEQYF
J gene: .; V gene: TRBV27; CDR3 length: 15; CDR3 protein: CASSLGTGDSYEQYF
J gene: TRBJ1-5; V gene: TRBV5-5; CDR3 length: 14; CDR3 protein: CASSLLQNNQPQHF
J gene: TRBJ1-2; V gene: TRBV28; CDR3 length: 13; CDR3 protein: CASTAGELYGYTF
J gene: TRBJ1-3; V gene: TRBV7-2; CDR3 length: 14; CDR3 protein: CASSVVIPGNTIYF
J gene: TRBJ1-5; V gene: TRBV30; CDR3 length: 14; CDR3 protein: CAWNTGVGNQPQHF
J gene: .; V gene: TRBV10-2; CDR3 length: 14; CDR3 protein: CASSRSGTAYEQYF
J gene: TRBJ1-1; V gene: TRBV5-5; CDR3 length: 16; CDR3 protein: CASSLVLAGWDTEAFF
J gene: TRBJ2-1; V gene: TRBV25-1; CDR3 length: 15; CDR3 protein: CASSELGQSYNEQFF